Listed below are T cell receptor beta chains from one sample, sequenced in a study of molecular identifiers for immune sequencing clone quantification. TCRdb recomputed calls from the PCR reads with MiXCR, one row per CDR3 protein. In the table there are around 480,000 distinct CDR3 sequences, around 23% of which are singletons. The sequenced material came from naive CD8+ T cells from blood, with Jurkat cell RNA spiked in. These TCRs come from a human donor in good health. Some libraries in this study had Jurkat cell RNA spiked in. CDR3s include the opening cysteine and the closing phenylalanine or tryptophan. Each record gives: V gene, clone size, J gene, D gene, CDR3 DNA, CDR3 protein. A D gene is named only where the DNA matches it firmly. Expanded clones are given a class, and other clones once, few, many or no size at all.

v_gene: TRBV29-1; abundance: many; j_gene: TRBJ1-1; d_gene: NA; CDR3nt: TGCAGCGTTGAACCGGAGCCGCGGAACACTGAAGCTTTCTTT; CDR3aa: CSVEPEPRNTEAFF
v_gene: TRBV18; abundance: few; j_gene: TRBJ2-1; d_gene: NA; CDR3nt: TGTGCCAGCTCACCAATGCCGTCCTACAATGAGCAGTTCTTC; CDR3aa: CASSPMPSYNEQFF
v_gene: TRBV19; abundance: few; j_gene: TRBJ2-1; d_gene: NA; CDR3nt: TGTGCCGTGGGACGCTCCTACAATGAGCAGTTCTTC; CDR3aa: CAVGRSYNEQFF
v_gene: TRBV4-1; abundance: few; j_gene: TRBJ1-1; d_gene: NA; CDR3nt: TGCGCCAGCAGCCAAGATCTAATGAGGGGGAGATTGAACACTGAAGCTTTCTTT; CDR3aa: CASSQDLMRGRLNTEAFF
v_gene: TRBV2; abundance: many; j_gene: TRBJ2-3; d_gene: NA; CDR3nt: TGTGCCAGCAGCCCTAATTTGGGGGTCGGCACAGATACGCAGTATTTT; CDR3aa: CASSPNLGVGTDTQYF
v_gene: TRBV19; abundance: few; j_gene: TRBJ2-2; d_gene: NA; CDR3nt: TGTGCCAGTAGTATAGATCTCTGGACAGAGATAAACACCGGGGAGCTGTTTTTT; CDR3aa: CASSIDLWTEINTGELFF
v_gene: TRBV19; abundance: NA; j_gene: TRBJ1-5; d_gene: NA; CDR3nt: TGTGCCAGTACTCTTGGGAGCAATCAGCCCCAGCATTTT; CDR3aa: CASTLGSNQPQHF
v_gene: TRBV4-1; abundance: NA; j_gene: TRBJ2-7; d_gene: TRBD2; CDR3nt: TGCGCCAGCAGCCACTCAAGCGGGGGGGCGTACGAGCAGTACTTC; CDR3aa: CASSHSSGGAYEQYF
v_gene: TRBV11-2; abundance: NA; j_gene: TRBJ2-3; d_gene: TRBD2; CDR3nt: TGTGCCAGCAGCTTAGGCGGGAGGGTGGATACGCAGTATTTT; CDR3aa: CASSLGGRVDTQYF
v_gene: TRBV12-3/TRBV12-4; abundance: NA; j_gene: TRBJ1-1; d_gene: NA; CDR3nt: TGTGTCAGCAGCCCGGGTGGGGGGAACACTGAAGCTTTCTTT; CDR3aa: CVSSPGGGNTEAFF
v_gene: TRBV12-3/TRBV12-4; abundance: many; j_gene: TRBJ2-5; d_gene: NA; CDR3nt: TGTGCCAGCAGTTTAGAATTCAGCAGAGAGACCCAGTACTTC; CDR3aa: CASSLEFSRETQYF
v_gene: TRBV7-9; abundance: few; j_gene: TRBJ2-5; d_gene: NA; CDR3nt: TGTGCCAGCAGCTCGGGGTATCTGGAGACCCAGTACTTC; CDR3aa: CASSSGYLETQYF
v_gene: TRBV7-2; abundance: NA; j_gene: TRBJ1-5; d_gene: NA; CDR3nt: TGTGCCAGCACTGGGGGAGCTAGCAATCAGCCCCAGCATTTT; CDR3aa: CASTGGASNQPQHF
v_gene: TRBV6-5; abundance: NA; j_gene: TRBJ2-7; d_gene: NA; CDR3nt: TGTGCCAGCAGGTTCGACAGCGCCTACGAGCAGTACTTC; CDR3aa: CASRFDSAYEQYF
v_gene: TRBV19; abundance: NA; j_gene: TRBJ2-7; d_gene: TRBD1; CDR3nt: TGTGCCAGTAGTGTGACAGGGATAACTCGGGAGCAGTACTTC; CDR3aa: CASSVTGITREQYF
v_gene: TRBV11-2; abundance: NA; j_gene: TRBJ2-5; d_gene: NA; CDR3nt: TGTGCCAGCAGCTACTGGGGATCGGAGACCCAGTACTTC; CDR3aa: CASSYWGSETQYF
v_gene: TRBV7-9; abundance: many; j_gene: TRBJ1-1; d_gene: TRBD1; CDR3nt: TGTGCCAGCAGCCTCGGACAGGTCGAAGCTTTCTTT; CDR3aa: CASSLGQVEAFF
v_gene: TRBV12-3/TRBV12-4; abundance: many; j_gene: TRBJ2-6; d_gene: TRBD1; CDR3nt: TGTGCCAGCAGTTTCGGGGACAGGGTGTACGGGGCCAACGTCCTGACTTTC; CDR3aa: CASSFGDRVYGANVLTF
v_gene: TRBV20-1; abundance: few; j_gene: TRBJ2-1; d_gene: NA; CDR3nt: TGCAGTGCCAAGAGCCAGAGAGTCTACAATGAGCAGTTCTTC; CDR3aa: CSAKSQRVYNEQFF
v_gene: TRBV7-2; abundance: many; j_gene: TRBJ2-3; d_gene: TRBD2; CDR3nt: TGTGCCAGCAGCCTACCAACTAGCGGGCTCACAGATACGCAGTATTTT; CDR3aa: CASSLPTSGLTDTQYF
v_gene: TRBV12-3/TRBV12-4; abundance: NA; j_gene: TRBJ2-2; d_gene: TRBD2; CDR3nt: TGTGCCAGCAGGATCGGGGGGGAGTCCCCCGGGGAGCTGTTTTTT; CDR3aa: CASRIGGESPGELFF
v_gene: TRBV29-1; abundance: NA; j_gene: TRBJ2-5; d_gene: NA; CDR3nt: TGCAGCGTTGAAACAGGACTCCAAGAGACCCAGTACTTC; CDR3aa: CSVETGLQETQYF
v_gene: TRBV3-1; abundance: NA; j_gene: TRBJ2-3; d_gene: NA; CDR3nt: TGTGCCAGCAGCCAGGACACGACAACAGATACGCAGTATTTT; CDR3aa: CASSQDTTTDTQYF
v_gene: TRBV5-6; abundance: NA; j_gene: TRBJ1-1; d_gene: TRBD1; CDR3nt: TGTGCCAGCAGCCCCGGGACAGGGACCCCGAACACTGAAGCTTTCTTT; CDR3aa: CASSPGTGTPNTEAFF
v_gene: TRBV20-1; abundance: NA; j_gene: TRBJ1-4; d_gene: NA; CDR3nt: TGCAGTGCTCAGACCGGGACGGCAAATGAAAAACTGTTTTTT; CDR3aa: CSAQTGTANEKLFF
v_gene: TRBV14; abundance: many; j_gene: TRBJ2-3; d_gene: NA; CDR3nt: TGTGCCAGCAGCCAAATACCCAACTTGGGGCAAACAGATACGCAGTATTTT; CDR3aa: CASSQIPNLGQTDTQYF
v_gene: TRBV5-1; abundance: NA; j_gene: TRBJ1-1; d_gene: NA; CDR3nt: TGCGCCAGCAGCTTGTCGTCAGCTATGAACACTGAAGCTTTCTTT; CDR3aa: CASSLSSAMNTEAFF
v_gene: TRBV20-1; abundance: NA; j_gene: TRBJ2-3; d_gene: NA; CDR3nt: TGCAGTGCTAGAGGTGGAGGGGGCACAGATACGCAGTATTTT; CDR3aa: CSARGGGGTDTQYF
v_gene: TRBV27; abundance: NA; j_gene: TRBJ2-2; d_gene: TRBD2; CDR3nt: TGTGCCAGCAGTTTTCGACTAGCGCCGAACACCGGGGAGCTGTTTTTT; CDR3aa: CASSFRLAPNTGELFF
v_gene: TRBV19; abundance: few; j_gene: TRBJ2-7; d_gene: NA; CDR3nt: TGTGCCAGTACCCCTACGACGCTATCCTACGAGCAGTACTTC; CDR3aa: CASTPTTLSYEQYF
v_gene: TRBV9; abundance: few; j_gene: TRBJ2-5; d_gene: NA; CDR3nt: TGTGCCAGCAGCGTAGATAACAGCCAAGAGACCCAGTACTTC; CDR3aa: CASSVDNSQETQYF
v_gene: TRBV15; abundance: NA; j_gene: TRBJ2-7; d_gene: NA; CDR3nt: TGTGCCACCTACGGGGGACGCAACGGGGCCTACGAGCAGTACTTC; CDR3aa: CATYGGRNGAYEQYF
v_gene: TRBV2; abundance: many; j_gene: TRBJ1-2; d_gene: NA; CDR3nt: TGTGCCAGCATGGAGCCCACATTCTATGGCTACACCTTC; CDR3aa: CASMEPTFYGYTF
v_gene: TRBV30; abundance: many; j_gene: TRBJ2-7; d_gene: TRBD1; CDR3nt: TGTGCCTGGAGTTTGACAGGGGATTACTACGAGCAGTACTTC; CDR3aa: CAWSLTGDYYEQYF
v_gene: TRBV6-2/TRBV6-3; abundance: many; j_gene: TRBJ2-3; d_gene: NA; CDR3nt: TGTGCCAGCAGTCGCTCGGAGGACCCCAATACGCAGTATTTT; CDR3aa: CASSRSEDPNTQYF
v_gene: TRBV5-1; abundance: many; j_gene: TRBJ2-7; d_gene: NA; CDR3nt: TGCGCCAGCAGCTTGGACAGGGACTACGAGCAGTACTTC; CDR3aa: CASSLDRDYEQYF
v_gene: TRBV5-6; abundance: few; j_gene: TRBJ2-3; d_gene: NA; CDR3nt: TGTGCCAGCAGCCCCACCCCGGACGCCTCCACAGATACGCAGTATTTT; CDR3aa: CASSPTPDASTDTQYF
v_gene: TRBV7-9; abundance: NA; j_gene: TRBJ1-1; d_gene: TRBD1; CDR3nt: TGTGCCAGCGACCGTGTGGGACAGGGGTACACTGAAGCTTTCTTT; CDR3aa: CASDRVGQGYTEAFF
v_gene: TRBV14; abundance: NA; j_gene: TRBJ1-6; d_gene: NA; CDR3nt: TGTGCCAGCAGCCCAGGAAGGGGATATAATTCACCCCTCCACTTT; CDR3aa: CASSPGRGYNSPLHF
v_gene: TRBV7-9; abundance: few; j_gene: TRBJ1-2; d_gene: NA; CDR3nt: TGTGCCAGCAGCCCCGCAGGGGACTATGGCTACACCTTC; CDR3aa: CASSPAGDYGYTF
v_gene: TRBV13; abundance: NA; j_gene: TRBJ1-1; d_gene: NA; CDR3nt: TGTGCCAGCAGCTTAGCGACAGCGAACGCTGAAGCTTTCTTT; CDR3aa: CASSLATANAEAFF
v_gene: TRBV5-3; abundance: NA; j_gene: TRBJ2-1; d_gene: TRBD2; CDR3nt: TGTGCCAGCAGCCTCTCTAGCGGAGCCTACAATGAGCAGTTCTTC; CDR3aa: CASSLSSGAYNEQFF
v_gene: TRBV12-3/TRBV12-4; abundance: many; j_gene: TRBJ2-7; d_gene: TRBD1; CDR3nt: TGTGCCAGCAGTCCCAGAGGGACAGGGGGATCCTACGAGCAGTACTTC; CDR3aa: CASSPRGTGGSYEQYF
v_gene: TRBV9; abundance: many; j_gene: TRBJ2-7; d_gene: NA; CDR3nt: TGTGCCAGCAGCGTAGGGGGGCCCACCTACGAGCAGTACTTC; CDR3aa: CASSVGGPTYEQYF
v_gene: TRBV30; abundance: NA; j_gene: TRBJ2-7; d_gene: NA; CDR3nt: TGTGCCTGGAGTGTCTTAGTCTCCTACGAGCAGTACTTC; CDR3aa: CAWSVLVSYEQYF
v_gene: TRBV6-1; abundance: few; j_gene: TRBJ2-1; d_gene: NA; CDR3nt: TGTGCCAGCATCCCCAGAGACAATGAGCAGTTCTTC; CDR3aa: CASIPRDNEQFF